This paragraph covers one TCR beta chain sequence. In this sample, this clone turned up once. The target of this receptor is not known. No base-level quality is on record; no much larger clone is a single base apart. The label giving this sample's time point can be read as: about 28 days (+/-7) after the second vaccine dose. Because spike-specific TCR depth and breadth did not differ between the two schedules, AZD1222 recipients who got a second dose at roughly 4 weeks were pooled with those who got a second dose at roughly 12 weeks. The vaccinee samples were drawn from two UK trials, COV001 and COV002, one of which was a single-blind randomized controlled phase 2/3 trial testing AZD1222 (ChAdOx1 nCoV-19) in healthy adults. For TCRbeta chain sequencing, PBMC samples from trial participants were taken at day 0 and at day 28 after the second dose. V gives up 1 base and J gives up 0 bases, and the segment between their germline ends measures 4 bases. Including the terminal cysteine and phenylalanine, the CDR3 comprises 14 residues. Just the 42-base CDR3 DNA is kept, in frame starting at base 1. The germline V gene yields WSHSY for CDR1 and SAAADI for CDR2.

The record originates from a study of T cell responses to AZD1222 COVID-19 vaccine (dated by TCRdb to about 2021). Regarding the complete study: A total of 240 or so trial participants underwent TCR sequencing, of whom 200 to 220 had received two doses of AZD1222 and 26 had received two doses of the MenACWY control vaccine. Enrollment into the trials was organized by age into subgroups of 18-55, 56-69 and 70-plus years, and those subgroups contained 148, 28 and 57 TCR-sequenced participants, respectively.

The CDR3 regions of human TCRbeta chains were analyzed by immunosequencing. Processing in the source paper ran as follows. TCRs in the repertoires were compared against a reference library of SARS-CoV-2-specific TCRs that had been generated with the MIRA antigen-specificity platform. Breadth was defined as the fraction of unique TCRs that were SARS-CoV-2-associated, and depth was defined as the fraction of total T cells that were SARS-CoV-2-associated. Using the MIRA data, each spike-specific TCR was assigned both to the spike region to which the TCR was reactive and to a CD4 or CD8 class. Log10-transformed breadth and depth values were compared by one-way ANOVA with Sidak's multiple comparisons tests. This immuneACCESS table, as held by TCRdb, lists in-frame sequences with V and J called but not all clones. Of the missing ones, under half trace to an unresolved V gene in checked studies; the others have no known cause. V and J calls plus clone size are reproduced from that table; the DNA served to infer D and trimming. The sample table shows 140,000 to 150,000 clones, and roughly 90% are seen once. The top ten clones comprise less than 2.5% of the sample.

Results and caveats for the whole study, not just this receptor: Only six AZD1222 recipients were SARS-CoV-2 seropositive at baseline, limiting conclusions about previously exposed vaccinees. In the small 56-69-year group, the increase in depth fell short of significance, most likely because of low power. The vaccine-associated CD4 TCRs covered the entire spike protein, and the dominant responses fell in regions 160-218 and 743-854. Because no day 14 peak-response samples were available, repertoires were characterized only after the peak T cell response. Participants were mostly white British, with more females than males. The authors suggested clonal diversity may have been underestimated. Reportedly, close to half of the unique spike-specific TCRs recognized epitopes lying outside the regions that are mutated in the B.1.351 and B.1.1.7 variants. After two AZD1222 doses, spike-specific TCR breadth and depth were significantly higher than at day 0 and than in MenACWY recipients.

This receptor was identified in an adult who received the AZD1222 COVID-19 vaccine. Sequencing was performed on peripheral blood, taken 28 days after the second AZD1222 dose. The V and J genes are TRBV10-2 and TRBJ1-5; no D gene is confidently identified. This receptor has the CDR3 CASSELDSNQPQHF. The DNA reads TGCGCCAGCAGTGAGTTGGATAGCAATCAGCCCCAGCATTTT.